These T cell receptor beta chains were read from a single sample in a study of long-term antiretroviral therapy in people with HIV. Method: immunoSEQ multiplex PCR; TCRdb's copy keeps in-frame clones and lacks some. The sample holds about 15,000 clones, over 70% seen once. The sample was unsorted PBMCs, taken 1.5 years before starting antiretroviral therapy. These receptors all come from a woman aged 45-65 years with HIV. The CDR3 runs from the conserved cysteine through the conserved F or W. A D gene is named only where the DNA matches it firmly.

TRBD2	TRBV7-2	TRBJ2-3	CASSWRGGLADTQYF
-	TRBV5-1	TRBJ1-2	CASSLNGIYGYTF
TRBD1	TRBV5-1	TRBJ2-3	CASSWDRVTGTQYF
-	TRBV5-7	TRBJ2-4	CASSLDIWDLRSDIQYF